This T cell receptor beta chain was identified during a study of blood T cell repertoires in COVID-19. Study in general: Nucleic acid was either cDNA or gDNA, and it came from T cells, B-cell-depleted T cells, or PBMCs.

This clone turned up a few times. As originally analysed: From reference gene primer amplification, estimates of nucleated cell counts were derived. Assay used: immunoSEQ multiplex PCR; TCRdb lists only in-frame clones, some missing. The V and J calls and clone size are taken from that table; D and trimming were inferred from the DNA. The sample yields fewer than 60,000 clones, less than 80% seen once. Sequences were obtained from peripheral blood. The sequence was collected from a man in his sixties or seventies with acute or convalescent COVID-19.

The CDR3 protein is CASRTGTGGIRSYEQYF. The CDR3 nucleotides are TGTGCCAGCAGAACCGGGACAGGGGGCATTCGCTCCTACGAGCAGTACTTC. The chain recombines TRBV6-7 with TRBJ2-7; 12 nucleotides match TRBD1. TRBV6-7 carries the ORF label, with uncertain function. The CDR3 has 17 residues. V dropped 6 bases and J dropped 0; count of bases not matched to a gene: 9.